These T cell receptor beta chains were read from a single sample in a study of CD8 T cells in Susac syndrome. TCRdb re-called the immunoSEQ multiplex PCR reads through MiXCR, storing one row per CDR3 protein. The data hold around 150,000 distinct CDR3 sequences, with roughly 94% observed a single time. Input material: CD8+ T cells from PBMCs. These receptor sequences come from a human donor with Susac syndrome. Both conserved end residues are part of each CDR3. Each record gives: clone size, V gene, CDR3 length, J gene, CDR3 protein. Size is stated for part of the rows, as once, few or many counts, or as a class when the clone is expanded.

>.|TRBV27|15|TRBJ2-1
CASSWDQDPPNEQFF
>.|TRBV30|14|TRBJ2-7
CAWAGTGNFNEQYF
>once|TRBV7-9|15|TRBJ1-2
CASTLGQMNFYGYTF
>.|TRBV20-1|13|TRBJ2-3
CSAVGESTDTQYF
>.|TRBV5-1|15|TRBJ2-5
CASSSHPGQVQTQYF
>once|TRBV25-1|14|TRBJ1-1
CASSEYFGNTEAFF
>.|TRBV7-9|15|TRBJ1-2
CASSWTGGTYYGYTF
>.|TRBV5-4|19|TRBJ2-1
CASSYRGLAGGPNFDEQFF
>few|TRBV27|12|TRBJ2-3
CASSPRADTQYF
>.|TRBV5-1|13|TRBJ1-2
CASSLEGGTGYTF
>.|TRBV9|14|TRBJ2-7
CASSVGRVIDEQYF
>.|TRBV5-1|14|TRBJ1-1
CASSSPGQNTEAFF
>.|TRBV5-6|14|TRBJ2-3
CASSFWTSPDTQYF
>.|TRBV9|16|TRBJ2-1
CASSVYPGAIYNEQFF
>.|TRBV5-1|15|TRBJ2-7
CASSLVPSGRGEQYF
>.|TRBV4-1|15|TRBJ1-1
CASSQDRTPGTEAFF
>once|TRBV3-1|14|TRBJ1-1
CASSQAGGGIEAFF
>.|TRBV20-1|14|TRBJ2-7
CSASAGGASYEQYF
>.|TRBV6-5|12|TRBJ2-3
CASSYGRDTQYF
>.|TRBV20-1|13|TRBJ2-1
CSARGGAHNEQFF
>once|TRBV9|12|TRBJ2-2
CASSVYSGELFF
>.|TRBV7-2|13|TRBJ2-7
CASSLDRPYEQYF
>.|TRBV5-1|12|TRBJ2-1
CASSLLNNEQFF
>.|TRBV9|12|TRBJ2-7
CASSVAGHEQYF
>.|TRBV5-4|12|TRBJ1-2
CASSSESSGYTF
>.|TRBV6-1|15|TRBJ2-1
CAIADPQGKENEQFF
>.|TRBV5-6|17|TRBJ2-1
CASSPGGPGPASWEQFF
>.|TRBV29-1|14|TRBJ1-4
CSVLGRDPSEKLFF
>.|TRBV6-1|17|TRBJ2-7
CASKVVAGAEFSYEQYF
>.|TRBV7-2|14|TRBJ2-1
CASSPGLAASEQFF
>.|TRBV27|14|TRBJ2-7
CASSLVIRPYEQYF
>.|TRBV9|17|TRBJ2-6
CASSVAVGLSGANVLTF
>.|TRBV5-1|12|TRBJ2-4
CASSPGDQHWYF
>once|TRBV10-3|15|TRBJ2-5
CAISESLGQQETQYF
>.|TRBV12-5|16|TRBJ2-5
CASGFNPTGIFETQYF
>.|TRBV10-3|13|TRBJ2-7
CATSGAGAYEQYF
>.|TRBV3-1|13|TRBJ2-1
CASSQEGQGLRGF
>.|TRBV24-1|14|TRBJ2-5
CATSDWDRVETQYF
>.|TRBV6-5|13|TRBJ1-2
CASSLGQGQSPTF
>.|TRBV7-9|14|TRBJ2-1
CASSGDSTYNEQFF
>.|TRBV19|12|TRBJ2-1
CASSMGGNEQFF
>.|TRBV20-1|14|TRBJ2-1
CSPTSGSSYNEQFF
>.|TRBV2|15|TRBJ2-5
CASGRLAGEQETQYF
>.|TRBV9|18|TRBJ2-6
CASSVELAGGPGANVLTF
>.|TRBV6-5|16|TRBJ1-2
CASSCPYPTSPNGYTF
>.|TRBV19|13|TRBJ2-1
CASSFAVYNEQFF
>.|TRBV5-6|14|TRBJ2-7
CASSLGDSPYEQYF